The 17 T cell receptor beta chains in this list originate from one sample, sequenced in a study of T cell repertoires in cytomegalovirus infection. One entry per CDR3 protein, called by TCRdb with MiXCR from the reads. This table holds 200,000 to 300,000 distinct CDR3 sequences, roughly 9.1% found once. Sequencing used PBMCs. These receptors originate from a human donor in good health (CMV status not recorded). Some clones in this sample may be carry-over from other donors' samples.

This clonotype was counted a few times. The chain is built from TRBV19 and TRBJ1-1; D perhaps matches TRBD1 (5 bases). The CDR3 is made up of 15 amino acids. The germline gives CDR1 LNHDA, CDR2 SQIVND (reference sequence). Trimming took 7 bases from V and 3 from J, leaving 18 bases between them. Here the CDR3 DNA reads TGTGCCAGTAAGTGGCCGAGGGCAGGGTACACTGAAGCTTTCTTT. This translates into CASKWPRAGYTEAFF.

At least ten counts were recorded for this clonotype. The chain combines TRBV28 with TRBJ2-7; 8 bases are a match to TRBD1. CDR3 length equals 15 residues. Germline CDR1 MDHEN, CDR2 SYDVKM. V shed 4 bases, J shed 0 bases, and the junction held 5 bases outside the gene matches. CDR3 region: CASSSLGTGSYEQYF. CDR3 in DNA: TGTGCCAGCAGTTCCCTAGGGACAGGCTCCTACGAGCAGTACTTC.

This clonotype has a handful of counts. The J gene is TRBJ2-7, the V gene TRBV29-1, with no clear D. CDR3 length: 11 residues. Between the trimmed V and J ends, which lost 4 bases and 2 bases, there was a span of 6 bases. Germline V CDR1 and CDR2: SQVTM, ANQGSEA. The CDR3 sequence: CSVVKAYEQYF. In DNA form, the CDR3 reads TGCAGCGTTGTAAAGGCCTACGAGCAGTACTTC.

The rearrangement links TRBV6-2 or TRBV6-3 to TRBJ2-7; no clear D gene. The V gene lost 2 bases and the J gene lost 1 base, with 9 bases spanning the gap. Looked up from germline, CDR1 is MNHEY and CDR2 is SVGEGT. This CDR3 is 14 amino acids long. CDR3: CASSYPMISYEQYF. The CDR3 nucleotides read TGTGCCAGCAGTTACCCAATGATTTCCTACGAGCAGTACTTC.

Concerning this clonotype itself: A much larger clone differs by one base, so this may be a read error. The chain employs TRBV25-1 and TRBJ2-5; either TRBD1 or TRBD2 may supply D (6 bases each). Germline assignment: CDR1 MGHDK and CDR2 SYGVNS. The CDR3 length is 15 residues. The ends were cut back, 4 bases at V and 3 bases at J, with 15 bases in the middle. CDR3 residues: CASSAARGPEETQYF. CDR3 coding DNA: TGTGCCAGCAGTGCGGCCCGGGGGCCTGAAGAGACCCAGTACTTC.

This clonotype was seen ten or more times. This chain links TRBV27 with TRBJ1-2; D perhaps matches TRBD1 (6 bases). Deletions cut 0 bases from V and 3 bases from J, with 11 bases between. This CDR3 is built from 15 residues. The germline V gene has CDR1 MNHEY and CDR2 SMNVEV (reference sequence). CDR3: CASSLSGAPHYGYTF. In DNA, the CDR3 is TGTGCCAGCAGTTTATCGGGGGCCCCTCACTATGGCTACACCTTC.

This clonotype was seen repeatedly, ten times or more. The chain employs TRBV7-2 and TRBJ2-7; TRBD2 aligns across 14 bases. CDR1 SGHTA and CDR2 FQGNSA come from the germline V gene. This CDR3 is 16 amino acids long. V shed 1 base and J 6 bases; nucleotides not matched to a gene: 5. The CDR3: CASSLGRGLAGVEQYF. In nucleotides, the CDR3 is TGTGCCAGCAGCTTAGGAAGGGGACTAGCGGGAGTCGAGCAGTACTTC.

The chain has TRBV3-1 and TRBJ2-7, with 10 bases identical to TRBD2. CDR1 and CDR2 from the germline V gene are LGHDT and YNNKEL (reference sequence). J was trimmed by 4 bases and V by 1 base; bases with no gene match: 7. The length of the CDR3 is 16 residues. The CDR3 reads CASSQVILAGLYEQYF. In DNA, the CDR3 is TGTGCCAGCAGCCAAGTGATACTAGCGGGACTGTACGAGCAGTACTTC.

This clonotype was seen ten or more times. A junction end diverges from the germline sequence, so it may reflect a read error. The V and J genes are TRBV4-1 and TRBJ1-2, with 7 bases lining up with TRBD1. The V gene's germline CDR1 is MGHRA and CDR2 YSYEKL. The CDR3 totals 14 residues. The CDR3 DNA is TGTGCCAGCAGCCGACCGCGGGACAGCTATGGCTACACCTTC. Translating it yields CASSRPRDSYGYTF.

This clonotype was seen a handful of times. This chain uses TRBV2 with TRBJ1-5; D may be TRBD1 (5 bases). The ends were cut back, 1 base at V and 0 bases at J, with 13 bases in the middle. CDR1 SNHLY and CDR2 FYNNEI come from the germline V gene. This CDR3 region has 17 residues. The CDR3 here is CASSEGVGTDSNQPQHF. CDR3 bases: TGTGCCAGCAGTGAAGGGGTGGGGACGGATAGCAATCAGCCCCAGCATTTT.

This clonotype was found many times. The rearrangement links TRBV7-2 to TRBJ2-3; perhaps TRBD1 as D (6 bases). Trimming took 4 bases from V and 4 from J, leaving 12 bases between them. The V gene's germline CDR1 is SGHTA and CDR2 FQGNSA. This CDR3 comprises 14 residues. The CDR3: CASSSRTVADTQYF. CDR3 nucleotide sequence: TGTGCCAGCAGCTCCCGGACAGTAGCAGATACGCAGTATTTT.

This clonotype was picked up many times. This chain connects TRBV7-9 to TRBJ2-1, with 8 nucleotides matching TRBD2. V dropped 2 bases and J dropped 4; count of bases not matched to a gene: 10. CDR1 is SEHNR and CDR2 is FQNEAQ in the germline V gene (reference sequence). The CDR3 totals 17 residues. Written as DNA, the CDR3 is TGTGCCAGCAGCTTAACTAGCGGCGTAGAACAGTACAATGAGCAGTTCTTC. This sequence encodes CASSLTSGVEQYNEQFF.

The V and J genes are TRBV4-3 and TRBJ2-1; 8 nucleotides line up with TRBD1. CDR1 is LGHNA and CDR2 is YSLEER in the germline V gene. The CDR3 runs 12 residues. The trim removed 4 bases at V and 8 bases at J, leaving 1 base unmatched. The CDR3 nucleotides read TGCGCCAGCAGCCCGACAGGGGATGAGCAGTTCTTC. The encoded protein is CASSPTGDEQFF.

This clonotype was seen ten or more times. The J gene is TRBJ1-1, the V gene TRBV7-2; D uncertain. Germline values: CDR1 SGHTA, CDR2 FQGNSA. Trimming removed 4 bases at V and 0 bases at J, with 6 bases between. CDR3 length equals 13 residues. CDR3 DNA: TGTGCCAGCAGCTCCTATATGAACACTGAAGCTTTCTTT. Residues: CASSSYMNTEAFF.

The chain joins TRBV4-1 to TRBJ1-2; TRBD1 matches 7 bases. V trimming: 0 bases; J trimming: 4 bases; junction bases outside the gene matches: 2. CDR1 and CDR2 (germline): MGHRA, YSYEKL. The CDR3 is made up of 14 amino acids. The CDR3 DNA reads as TGCGCCAGCAGCCAAGACGGGACAGCCTATGGCTACACCTTC. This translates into CASSQDGTAYGYTF.

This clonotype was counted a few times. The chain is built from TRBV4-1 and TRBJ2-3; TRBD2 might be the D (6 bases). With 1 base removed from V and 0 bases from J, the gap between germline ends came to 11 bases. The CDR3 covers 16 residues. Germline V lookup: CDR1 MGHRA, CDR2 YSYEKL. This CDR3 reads CASSQGDGGSTDTQYF. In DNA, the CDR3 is TGCGCCAGCAGCCAAGGAGACGGGGGAAGCACAGATACGCAGTATTTT.

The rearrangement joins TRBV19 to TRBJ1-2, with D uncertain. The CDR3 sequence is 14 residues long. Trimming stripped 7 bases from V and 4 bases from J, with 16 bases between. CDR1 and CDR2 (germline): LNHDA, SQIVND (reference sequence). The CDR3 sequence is CASNRVAGAYGYTF. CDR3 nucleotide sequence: TGTGCCAGTAACCGGGTCGCTGGAGCCTATGGCTACACCTTC. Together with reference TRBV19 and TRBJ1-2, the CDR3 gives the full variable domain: DGGITQSPKYLFRKEGQNVTLSCEQNLNHDAMYWYRQDPGQGLRLIYYSQIVNDFQKGDIAEGYSVSREKKESFPLTVTSAQKNPTAFYLCASNRVAGAYGYTFGSGTRLTVV.